Below, 23 T cell receptor beta chains from the same sample are listed, as sequenced in a study of control samples from healthy donors and cancer patients. TCRdb's table, derived via immunoSEQ multiplex PCR, lists solely in-frame clones and lacks some. The sample holds 100,000 to 150,000 clones, roughly 90% seen once. The sample taken for sequencing was blood. Source of these receptors: a man aged 18 to 29 in good health.

J is TRBJ1-2 and V is TRBV19; 10 bases are shared with TRBD1. The CDR3 contains 13 residues. The junction had 3 bases not matched to a gene; V was cut back by 4 bases and J by 7 bases. Germline values: CDR1 LNHDA, CDR2 SQIVND (reference sequence). The CDR3 reads CASSTRDRGGYTF. In nucleotides, the CDR3 is TGTGCCAGTAGTACCCGGGACAGGGGTGGCTACACCTTC.

This rearrangement joins TRBV29-1 to TRBJ2-2; D gene uncertain. V dropped 6 bases and J dropped 3 bases, with 8 bases sitting between them. Germline V gene data show CDR1 as SQVTM and CDR2 as ANQGSEA. This CDR3 spans 12 amino acids. The CDR3 sequence is CSVTFYTGELFF. CDR3 nucleotides: TGCAGCGTCACCTTCTACACCGGGGAGCTGTTTTTT.

The rearrangement links TRBV27 to TRBJ1-5; D perhaps matches TRBD1 (5 bases). The V and J ends lost 5 bases and 2 bases respectively, with 13 bases between them. The CDR3 is 15 amino acids. Germline CDR1 MNHEY, CDR2 SMNVEV (reference sequence). The CDR3 DNA is TGTGCCAGCAGTAGCAGGGAGTGGGGCAATCAGCCCCAGCATTTT. Translated, it gives CASSSREWGNQPQHF.

The genes are TRBV27 and TRBJ1-3; unclear D gene. Germline V CDR1 and CDR2: MNHEY, SMNVEV (reference sequence). This CDR3 contains 13 residues. Deletions cut 4 bases from V and 2 bases from J, with 6 bases between. The CDR3 region is CASSYRAGNTIYF. In nucleotides, the CDR3 is TGTGCCAGCAGTTATCGGGCTGGAAACACCATATATTTT.

This clone has more than one count but fewer than ten. The chain employs TRBV11-2 and TRBJ1-1; possibly TRBD1 for D (5 bases). CDR1 and CDR2 from the germline V gene are SGHAT and FQNNGV. Trimming took off 5 bases at V and 5 bases at J, with 15 bases between the two ends. This CDR3 is built from 14 residues. The CDR3 loop reads CASSPPGGWTEAFF. The CDR3 region has the DNA TGTGCCAGCAGCCCCCCGGGGGGGTGGACTGAAGCTTTCTTT.

The chain is built from TRBV19 and TRBJ1-3; D remains ambiguous. The CDR3 has 15 amino acids. Trimming cost V 0 bases and J 5 bases, with 11 bases left between them. Germline V CDR1 and CDR2: LNHDA, SQIVND (reference sequence). CDR3 bases: TGTGCCAGTAGTATAGAGCGTTTTGGGCGAAACACCATATATTTT. This codes for CASSIERFGRNTIYF.

The V and J genes are TRBV5-4 and TRBJ2-5, with D unclear. The CDR3 is 17 residues long. Trimming pared 4 bases from V and 1 base from J, leaving 20 bases between. The germline V gene encodes CDR1 SGHNT and CDR2 YYREEE (reference sequence). The CDR3, as DNA: TGTGCCAGCAGCCGACGATCTTACAGAGCCGTCCAAGAGACCCAGTACTTC. Translating gives CASSRRSYRAVQETQYF.

The V gene is TRBV27, the J gene TRBJ2-7; 7 bases agree with TRBD1. The CDR3 sequence is 14 residues long. Germline values: CDR1 MNHEY, CDR2 SMNVEV (reference sequence). V gave up 3 bases and J gave up 4 bases; unmatched junction bases: 6. The chain's CDR3 is CASSFVPGGYEQYF. The CDR3, as DNA: TGTGCCAGCAGTTTTGTGCCAGGGGGATACGAGCAGTACTTC.

The chain has TRBV2 and TRBJ2-3; D is possibly TRBD1 (5 bases). V lost 8 bases and J 6 bases, leaving 15 bases between the germline ends. Germline V lookup: CDR1 SNHLY, CDR2 FYNNEI. This CDR3 comprises 13 residues. The CDR3 spells CASELGKGDTQYF. As DNA, the CDR3 is TGTGCCAGCGAGTTGGGGAAGGGGGATACGCAGTATTTT.

The chain carries TRBV7-3 and TRBJ1-5; D might be TRBD1 (6 bases). Per the germline V gene, CDR1 is SGHTA and CDR2 is FQGTGA. The CDR3 has 14 residues. Trimming removed 0 bases from V and 6 bases from J, with 9 bases in between. DNA for the CDR3: TGTGCCAGCAGCTTAACAGGGGGTGGTCAGCCCCAGCATTTT. It specifies CASSLTGGGQPQHF.

The chain has TRBV6-1 and TRBJ2-3; 8 bases align to TRBD2. Germline V gene sequence: CDR1 MNHNS, CDR2 SASEGT. The CDR3 runs 13 residues. Unmatched junction bases numbered 3, after V lost 3 bases and J lost 7 bases. The CDR3 bases are TGTGCCAGCAGTGATAGCGGGGTCAATACGCAGTATTTT. Its protein is CASSDSGVNTQYF.

The chain joins TRBV12-3 or TRBV12-4 to TRBJ2-7, with TRBD1 matching 8 bases. After removal of 10 bases from V and 4 bases from J, the junction contained 9 bases not matched to a gene. The CDR3 is 13 residues long. As DNA, the CDR3 is TGTGCCACTAAGCCGGACAGGGTTTACGAGCAGTACTTC. Its translation is CATKPDRVYEQYF.

V usage is TRBV6-5 and J usage is TRBJ2-3; 11 nucleotides match TRBD2. This CDR3 has 15 amino acids. V was clipped by 7 bases and J by 2 bases; unmatched bases: 5. From germline, CDR1 is MNHEY and CDR2 SVGAGI. Here the CDR3 DNA reads TGTGCCAGCAATGTACTAGCGGGGGCCACAGATACGCAGTATTTT. This translates into CASNVLAGATDTQYF.

The rearrangement links TRBV7-6 to TRBJ2-7; no definite D call. The CDR3 is 15 amino acids. The V and J ends lost 3 bases and 3 bases respectively, with 15 bases between them. Germline CDR1 is SGHVS and CDR2 is FNYEAQ. CDR3 amino acids: CASSLASAEIYEQYF. The CDR3, as DNA: TGTGCCAGCAGCTTGGCCAGTGCAGAAATCTACGAGCAGTACTTC.

In regard to this clone: The same CDR3 arises from other DNA sequences in this sample as well. This chain links TRBV12-3 or TRBV12-4 with TRBJ1-2, with D unclear. Trimming left V 1 base short and J 8 bases short, with 8 bases between. The CDR3 loop spans 12 amino acids. CDR3: CASSLGGGGYTF. The CDR3 DNA sequence: TGTGCCAGCAGTTTAGGGGGTGGCGGCTACACCTTC.

The chain has TRBV15 and TRBJ1-2; D uncertain. Germline CDR1 reads LNHNV; CDR2 reads YYDKDF (reference sequence). CDR3 length: 15 residues. The V end lost 0 bases, the J end lost 1 base, and 9 bases lay between the germline ends. CDR3 nucleotide sequence: TGTGCCACCAGCAGAGATGATGGGCATAACTATGGCTACACCTTC. This gives the protein CATSRDDGHNYGYTF.

This clone appeared a single time. This chain links TRBV5-1 with TRBJ2-1, with 9 bases that match TRBD1. Germline assignment: CDR1 SGHRS and CDR2 YFSETQ. V lost 4 bases, J lost 6 bases, and 5 bases stayed unmatched. CDR3 length equals 14 residues. The CDR3 sequence is CASSRGTGINEQFF. For the CDR3, the DNA is TGCGCCAGCAGCAGGGGGACAGGGATCAATGAGCAGTTCTTC.

The chain joins TRBV20-1 to TRBJ1-1; D is unclear. Germline CDR1 reads DFQATT; CDR2 reads SNEGSKA (reference sequence). This CDR3 spans 14 amino acids. V lost 3 bases to trimming and J lost 1 base, with 12 bases between them. As DNA, the CDR3 is TGCAGTGCTAGTCGGTCGGGAGCGAACACTGAAGCTTTCTTT. Protein product: CSASRSGANTEAFF.

This chain uses TRBV5-1 with TRBJ2-2; D is ambiguous. The CDR3 is made up of 12 amino acids. CDR1 and CDR2 from the germline V gene are SGHRS and YFSETQ. The V end was cut by 4 bases, the J end by 4 bases, with 5 bases between. The CDR3 region is CASSDGTGELFF. In DNA, the CDR3 is TGCGCCAGCAGCGACGGCACCGGGGAGCTGTTTTTT.

This chain joins TRBV12-3 or TRBV12-4 and TRBJ2-2; D is undetermined. This CDR3 contains 12 residues. V lost 7 bases and J 4 bases, leaving 7 bases between the germline ends. As DNA, the CDR3 is TGTGCCAGCACCTATTCCACCGGGGAGCTGTTTTTT. Its protein is CASTYSTGELFF.

The chain has TRBV5-1 and TRBJ2-2; 9 bases agree with TRBD1. The germline gives CDR1 SGHRS, CDR2 YFSETQ. V was clipped by 5 bases and J by 4 bases; unmatched bases: 3. The CDR3 contains 14 residues. CDR3 coding DNA: TGCGCCAGCAGTAGGACAGGGGTCACCGGGGAGCTGTTTTTT. Translation: CASSRTGVTGELFF.

On this clone itself: Other nucleotide sequences from this sample produce the same CDR3. The J gene is TRBJ1-5, the V gene TRBV18, with D unclear. Trimming pared 3 bases from V and 4 bases from J, leaving 7 bases between. The CDR3 is 13 residues long. Germline V gives CDR1 KGHSH, CDR2 LQKENI. The CDR3 spells CASSPQQNQPQHF. The CDR3, as DNA: TGTGCCAGCTCACCGCAACAGAATCAGCCCCAGCATTTT.

V and J are TRBV27 and TRBJ1-2; 9 nucleotides match TRBD1. The CDR3 has 16 amino acids. CDR1 is MNHEY, CDR2 SMNVEV, per germline (reference sequence). V was pared by 4 bases and J by 3 bases, with 9 bases of the junction left unmatched. CDR3 DNA: TGTGCCAGCAGTTCGGTTCAACAGGGGGCGGACTATGGCTACACCTTC. It translates to CASSSVQQGADYGYTF.